The TCR beta chain described here comes from a study of cytotoxic CD8 clonotypes in ibrutinib-treated CLL. Clones were sequenced by immunoSEQ multiplex PCR, and TCRdb holds only the in-frame ones, with some missing. The profile covers some 300,000 clones, with around four fifths appearing a single time and 6.7% taken by the ten largest. Genomic DNA (around 2 micrograms) was obtained from cryopreserved PBMCs for construction of TCR beta libraries. The CDR3 loop spans 17 amino acids. Trimming at V came to 4 bases and at J to 1 base, leaving 11 bases not matched to a gene. Germline values: CDR1 LGHNA, CDR2 YNFKEQ.

The rearrangement links TRBV4-2 to TRBJ1-1; 8 bases line up with TRBD1. This clonotype was obtained from a human donor with chronic lymphocytic leukemia. The sequencing used PBMCs, collected before ibrutinib treatment. Here the CDR3 reads CASSPSGQGAKNTEAFF. The CDR3, as DNA: TGTGCCAGCAGCCCGTCCGGACAGGGAGCGAAGAACACTGAAGCTTTCTTT.